The 32 T cell receptor beta chains listed next were all sequenced from one sample in a study of breast tumors, draining lymph nodes, adjacent tissues. TCRdb used MiXCR to reprocess the multiplex PCR reads, holding one entry per CDR3 protein. This table has about 22,000 distinct CDR3 sequences, around 50% appearing once. Sequenced: breast tumor tissue. These receptors were collected from a female donor with breast cancer. Some clones in this sample may be carry-over from other donors' samples.

The chain is built from TRBV4-1 and TRBJ2-7, with D unresolved. Germline V lookup: CDR1 MGHRA, CDR2 YSYEKL. V was pared by 1 base and J by 0 bases, with 7 bases between. CDR3 length: 14 residues. CDR3 sequence: CASSQVRDSYEQYF. The DNA for the CDR3 is TGCGCCAGCAGCCAAGTGAGAGACTCCTACGAGCAGTACTTC.

The chain couples TRBV7-3 to TRBJ2-1; 7 nucleotides line up with TRBD2. V lost 2 bases and J lost 4; bases outside the gene matches: 11. The V gene's germline CDR1 is SGHTA and CDR2 FQGTGA. CDR3 length: 17 amino acids. This CDR3 reads CASSLFSAAGGYNEQFF. Here the CDR3 DNA reads TGTGCCAGCAGCTTATTTAGCGCTGCCGGGGGGTACAATGAGCAGTTCTTC.

This clonotype was observed a handful of times. With a much larger clone just one base away, this may be a read error. This chain uses TRBV12-3 or TRBV12-4 with TRBJ2-5, with a weak D call TRBD1 (6 bases). The CDR3 consists of 14 residues. Trimming shortened V by 3 bases and J by 3 bases, and 11 bases separated the two germline ends. The CDR3 here is CASSFRGGKETQYF. CDR3 nucleotide sequence: TGTGCCAGCAGTTTCAGGGGCGGAAAAGAGACCCAGTACTTC.

To note about this clonotype: A much more abundant neighbour one base away suggests this may be a read error. The V and J genes are TRBV6-5 and TRBJ2-1; D unclear. The V gene's germline CDR1 is MNHEY and CDR2 SVGAGI. V lost 5 bases, J lost 5 bases, and 16 bases lay in between. The CDR3 runs 15 residues. In DNA form, the CDR3 reads TGTGCCAGCAGTCTTCCAGCGACTTATAACAATGAGCAGTTCTTC. Translating gives CASSLPATYNNEQFF.

This clonotype appeared once. The CDR3 DNA sequence: TGTGCCAGCAGGGGGACTAGCGGGTCGAACACCGGGGAGCTGTTTTTT. It translates to CASRGTSGSNTGELFF. The V call is TRBV6-1, the J call TRBJ2-2, with 12 bases that match TRBD2. This CDR3 region has 16 residues. With 6 bases clipped from V and 0 bases from J, the junction kept 2 bases outside the gene matches. Germline CDR1 is MNHNS and CDR2 is SASEGT.

The chain uses TRBV20-1 and TRBJ2-6; 9 positions agree with TRBD1. The CDR3 consists of 17 residues. V shed 5 bases, J shed 4 bases, and the junction held 12 bases outside the gene matches. From germline, CDR1 is DFQATT and CDR2 SNEGSKA (reference sequence). This CDR3 reads CSAYTGTGPMGANVLTF. The CDR3 DNA is TGCAGTGCTTACACCGGGACAGGGCCTATGGGGGCCAACGTCCTGACTTTC.

This clonotype was counted many times. The DNA of the CDR3 is TGTGCCAGCAGCCCCTACAGGGGTGATGGCTACACCTTC. This encodes CASSPYRGDGYTF. The chain recombines TRBV3-1 with TRBJ1-2; 7 bases agree with TRBD1. CDR1 and CDR2 (germline): LGHDT, YNNKEL (reference sequence). The V segment lost 4 bases and the J segment 6 bases; nucleotides outside the gene matches: 5. The CDR3 has 13 residues. Full variable domain (missing parts from reference TRBV3-1 and TRBJ1-2): DTAVSQTPKYLVTQMGNDKSIKCEQNLGHDTMYWYKQDSKKFLKIMFSYNNKELIINETVPNRFSPKSPDKAHLNLHINSLELGDSAVYFCASSPYRGDGYTFGSGTRLTVV.

This clonotype showed up many times. The chain joins TRBV12-5 to TRBJ2-2; 7 bases agree with TRBD2. Trimming removed 3 bases from V and 4 bases from J; junction bases left unmatched: 5. The CDR3 is made up of 15 amino acids. CDR1 and CDR2 (germline): LGHNT, FRNRAP. The CDR3: CASGFVSSGTGELFF. For the CDR3, the DNA is TGTGCTAGTGGTTTCGTTTCTAGCGGCACCGGGGAGCTGTTTTTT.

V is TRBV10-3 and J is TRBJ1-2, with D possibly being TRBD1 (5 bases). The CDR3 is 13 residues long. Germline CDR1 and CDR2: ENHRY and SYGVKD. V lost 4 bases to trimming and J lost 10 bases, with 16 bases between them. In DNA form, the CDR3 reads TGTGCCATCAGTGGTGAGGGACGGGCCTTCTACACCTTC. This codes for CAISGEGRAFYTF.

The chain uses TRBV6-5 and TRBJ2-3; no firm D call. Germline V lookup: CDR1 MNHEY, CDR2 SVGAGI. CDR3 length: 14 residues. Trimming left V 4 bases short and J 2 bases short, with 10 bases between. In DNA form, the CDR3 reads TGTGCCAGCAGTTTATCACAGTACACAGATACGCAGTATTTT. As protein: CASSLSQYTDTQYF.

This clonotype was recorded many times. J is TRBJ1-1 and V is TRBV6-6; unclear D gene. Germline V gene data show CDR1 as MNHNY and CDR2 as SVGAGI (reference sequence). CDR3 length: 10 residues. Between the trimmed V and J ends, which lost 2 bases and 9 bases, there was a span of 4 bases. The CDR3 nucleotides are TGTGCCAGCAGTTACAATCAAGCTTTCTTT. It encodes CASSYNQAFF.

This clonotype is medium-sized in the sample. This CDR3 reads CASSSQWEETQYF. The CDR3 nucleotides are TGTGCCAGCAGCTCCCAATGGGAAGAGACCCAGTACTTC. The rearrangement joins TRBV7-9 to TRBJ2-5; D is ambiguous. The ends were cut back, 4 bases at V and 3 bases at J, with 9 bases in the middle. This CDR3 is built from 13 residues. Germline V gene data show CDR1 as SEHNR and CDR2 as FQNEAQ (reference sequence). Supplemented by reference TRBV7-9 and TRBJ2-5, the full variable domain reads DTGVSQNPRHKITKRGQNVTFRCDPISEHNRLYWYRQTLGQGPEFLTYFQNEAQLEKSRLLSDRFSAERPKGSFSTLEIQRTEQGDSAMYLCASSSQWEETQYFGPGTRLLVL.

By proportion, this clonotype is medium-sized. This sequence joins TRBV2 and TRBJ1-6; tentatively, D is TRBD1 (5 bases). Trimming shortened V by 6 bases and J by 6 bases, and 12 bases separated the two germline ends. Germline V gene sequence: CDR1 SNHLY, CDR2 FYNNEI. CDR3 size: 14 residues. The CDR3: CASSKTAINSPLHF. The DNA for the CDR3 is TGTGCCAGCAGCAAGACAGCCATTAATTCACCCCTCCACTTT.

This clonotype was detected many times. The rearrangement links TRBV27 to TRBJ2-3, with 15 bases lining up with TRBD2. The junction had 10 bases not matched to a gene; V was cut back by 7 bases and J by 5 bases. Germline CDR1 and CDR2: MNHEY and SMNVEV (reference sequence). This CDR3 has 17 residues. The CDR3 DNA reads as TGTGCCAGCACCACAATCGGACTAGCGGGGGGGTTAGATACGCAGTATTTT. Translating it yields CASTTIGLAGGLDTQYF.

This clonotype has ten or more counts. V usage is TRBV6-5 and J usage is TRBJ2-5; D unclear. The germline V gene has CDR1 MNHEY and CDR2 SVGAGI. V lost 2 bases to trimming and J lost 7 bases, with 5 bases between them. The length of the CDR3 is 11 residues. The CDR3 region has the DNA TGTGCCAGCAGTTACGGGGTGACCCAGTACTTC. Translated, it gives CASSYGVTQYF.

This chain uses TRBV4-2 with TRBJ2-7; D might be TRBD1 (6 bases). Trimming took off 1 base at V and 5 bases at J, with 12 bases between the two ends. CDR3 length: 14 residues. Germline CDR1 LGHNA, CDR2 YNFKEQ. CDR3 in amino acids: CASSQGRTANEQYF. CDR3 in DNA: TGTGCCAGCAGCCAAGGCCGGACAGCCAACGAGCAGTACTTC.

The chain couples TRBV20-1 to TRBJ2-3, with a possible D match to TRBD2 (6 bases). The CDR3 contains 15 residues. Trimming left V 5 bases short and J 1 base short, with 16 bases between. Germline CDR1 reads DFQATT; CDR2 reads SNEGSKA (reference sequence). CDR3 coding DNA: TGCAGTGCTCCCCGGAGGGCTAGCGGCACAGATACGCAGTATTTT. Its protein product is CSAPRRASGTDTQYF.

As regards this clonotype: With a much larger clone just one base away, this may be a read error. The gene calls are TRBV5-1 and TRBJ2-6; D may match TRBD1 or TRBD2 (5 bases each). This CDR3 has 14 residues. In germline, CDR1 is SGHRS, CDR2 YFSETQ. The DNA of the CDR3 is TGCGCCAGCAGCTTGGACTCTGGGGGCAACGTCCTGACTTTC. It specifies CASSLDSGGNVLTF. Based on the CDR3 plus reference TRBV5-1 and TRBJ2-6, the full variable domain is KAGVTQTPRYLIKTRGQQVTLSCSPISGHRSVSWYQQTPGQGLQFLFEYFSETQRNKGNFPGRFSGRQFSNSRSEMNVSTLELGDSALYLCASSLDSGGNVLTFGAGSRLTVL.

V is TRBV7-8 and J is TRBJ2-3; 12 nucleotides line up with TRBD2. J lost 5 bases, V lost 4 bases, and 4 bases had no gene match. Germline V gives CDR1 SGHVS, CDR2 FQNEAQ. CDR3 length: 15 amino acids. The CDR3 protein is CASSSSGGAVDTQYF. CDR3 DNA: TGTGCCAGCAGCTCTAGCGGGGGGGCCGTAGATACGCAGTATTTT.

This clonotype occurred many times. This sequence may be a read error, since a much larger clone differs from it by one base. The genes are TRBV6-6 and TRBJ1-5, with D unclear. Germline CDR1 MNHNY, CDR2 SVGAGI (reference sequence). The CDR3 is made up of 15 amino acids. V was pared by 6 bases and J by 2 bases, with 14 bases between. CDR3 DNA sequence: TGTGCCAGCAGCCACTACGGGCAGGGCAATCAGCCCCAGCATTTT. This sequence encodes CASSHYGQGNQPQHF.

In its sample, this clonotype was seen once. The chain is built from TRBV10-3 and TRBJ2-1; a possible D gene is TRBD1 (5 bases). The V end was cut by 5 bases, the J end by 2 bases, with 25 bases between. This CDR3 is built from 19 residues. CDR1 ENHRY and CDR2 SYGVKD come from the germline V gene. The CDR3 protein is CAISLWGRPSAVPYNEQFF. The CDR3 DNA follows: TGTGCCATCAGTTTGTGGGGCAGGCCAAGCGCAGTCCCCTACAATGAGCAGTTCTTC.

This clonotype was found a few times. V is TRBV29-1 and J is TRBJ1-3; a possible D gene is TRBD1 (6 bases). Between the trimmed V and J ends, which lost 4 bases and 2 bases, there was a span of 12 bases. The CDR3 runs to 14 residues. The V gene's germline CDR1 is SQVTM and CDR2 ANQGSEA. The CDR3 is CSVARGATGNTIYF. CDR3 coding DNA: TGCAGCGTTGCTCGGGGGGCGACTGGAAACACCATATATTTT. The full variable domain, rest sourced from reference TRBV29-1 and TRBJ1-3, is SAVISQKPSRDICQRGTSLTIQCQVDSQVTMMFWYRQQPGQSLTLIATANQGSEATYESGFVIDKFPISRPNLTFSTLTVSNMSPEDSSIYLCSVARGATGNTIYFGEGSWLTVV.

The chain carries TRBV7-2 and TRBJ2-7, with 7 bases identical to TRBD2. Per germline, CDR1 SGHTA and CDR2 FQGNSA. The CDR3 totals 14 residues. V shed 1 base and J 3 bases; nucleotides not matched to a gene: 3. The CDR3 nucleotides are TGTGCCAGCAGCTTAGATGGGAGGGGCTACGAGCAGTACTTC. Amino acids: CASSLDGRGYEQYF.

CDR3 in amino acids: CASSLVSGGNSPLHF. The CDR3 nucleotides read TGTGCCAGCAGCTTAGTTTCAGGGGGCAATTCACCCCTCCACTTT. V gene TRBV7-9 combines with J gene TRBJ1-6; 8 bases line up with TRBD1. The CDR3 runs to 15 residues. J lost 7 bases, V lost 1 base, and 3 bases had no gene match. Germline CDR1 SEHNR, CDR2 FQNEAQ (reference sequence).

In this sample, this clonotype is medium-sized. The rearrangement uses TRBV24-1 and TRBJ2-7, with TRBD1 matching 10 bases. The CDR3 runs 14 residues. Germline V gene lookup returns CDR1 KGHDR and CDR2 SFDVKD. J gave up 5 bases and V 3 bases, and 3 bases lay outside the gene matches. CDR3 region: CATSDRTGGNEQYF. Here the CDR3 DNA reads TGTGCCACCAGTGATCGGACAGGGGGGAACGAGCAGTACTTC.

The chain has TRBV5-1 and TRBJ1-2; no reliable D call. Trimming shortened V by 2 bases and J by 3 bases, and 8 bases separated the two germline ends. Germline lookup yields CDR1 SGHRS and CDR2 YFSETQ. CDR3 size: 13 residues. DNA of the CDR3: TGCGCCAGCAGCTTCTATCCGGACTATGGCTACACCTTC. Protein product: CASSFYPDYGYTF.

This clonotype was counted ten times or more. V gene TRBV15 combines with J gene TRBJ2-1; 14 bases match TRBD2. The CDR3 has 15 residues. Losses at the gene ends were 4 bases for V and 8 bases for J; bases not matched to a gene: 4. Per the germline V gene, CDR1 is LNHNV and CDR2 is YYDKDF (reference sequence). The CDR3 sequence: CATSTPGLAGDEQFF. The DNA for the CDR3 is TGTGCCACCAGCACCCCGGGACTAGCGGGAGATGAGCAGTTCTTC.

This chain links TRBV2 with TRBJ2-5; TRBD2 matches 9 bases. With 1 base clipped from V and 0 bases from J, the junction kept 6 bases outside the gene matches. CDR1 is SNHLY, CDR2 FYNNEI, per germline. The CDR3 has 17 amino acids. CDR3 bases: TGTGCCAGCAGTGAAGTGGCGGGGGGGCCCAACCAAGAGACCCAGTACTTC. Residues: CASSEVAGGPNQETQYF.

By frequency in the sample, this clonotype is medium-sized. The chain has TRBV4-2 and TRBJ2-5; TRBD2 aligns across 8 bases. Trimming removed 4 bases from V and 0 bases from J; junction bases left unmatched: 13. Germline CDR1 LGHNA, CDR2 YNFKEQ. The CDR3 runs 18 residues. The CDR3 is CASSRGGVAGTHQETQYF. The DNA for the CDR3 is TGTGCCAGCAGCCGAGGGGGAGTAGCGGGGACCCACCAAGAGACCCAGTACTTC.

This clonotype is medium-sized in the sample. V usage is TRBV20-1 and J usage is TRBJ1-4; no firm D call. CDR1 is DFQATT, CDR2 SNEGSKA, per germline (reference sequence). Deletions cut 5 bases from V and 0 bases from J, with 7 bases between. The CDR3 is 13 amino acids. CDR3 residues: CSAPSPTNEKLFF. In DNA form, the CDR3 reads TGCAGTGCTCCCAGTCCAACTAATGAAAAACTGTTTTTT.

The chain employs TRBV12-3 or TRBV12-4 and TRBJ2-7, with 8 bases lining up with TRBD2. The CDR3 is made up of 19 amino acids. The V segment lost 5 bases and the J segment 3 bases; nucleotides outside the gene matches: 21. Written as DNA, the CDR3 is TGTGCCAGCAGTGACCTTGGGACTAGTGGGAGGGCTGCATACTACGAGCAGTACTTC. Its translation is CASSDLGTSGRAAYYEQYF.

The chain employs TRBV7-2 and TRBJ2-1; 8 bases match TRBD2. Germline CDR1 reads SGHTA; CDR2 reads FQGNSA. CDR3 length: 15 residues. V dropped 7 bases and J dropped 3; count of bases not matched to a gene: 8. CDR3 DNA sequence: TGTGCCAGCACTCTAGTGGCGGGGGGCTACAATGAGCAGTTCTTC. This encodes CASTLVAGGYNEQFF.